This T cell receptor (beta chain) was identified in a study of CD8 T cells in Susac syndrome. RNA totalling 0.5 to 1 ug underwent reverse transcription with random hexamers. A multiplex approach, immunoSEQ multiplex PCR, amplified TCR beta CDR3 across 54 Vbeta and 13 Jbeta. TCRdb reprocessed the immunoSEQ multiplex PCR reads with MiXCR, giving one entry per CDR3 protein. This table has about 130,000 distinct CDR3 sequences, just under 95% appearing once. The Susac syndrome patients fit the recently defined diagnostic criteria for definite or probable disease. TEMRA cells were FACS-enriched, and CD8+ and CD4+ T cells were isolated negatively. The CDR3 consists of 15 residues. Looked up from germline, CDR1 is LGHDT and CDR2 is YNNKEL (reference sequence). V lost 7 bases to trimming and J lost 8 bases, with 21 bases between them.

Sequencing was carried out using CD8+ T cells from PBMCs. The sequence derives from a human donor with Susac syndrome. The V and J genes are TRBV3-1 and TRBJ1-3; a weak D match, TRBD1 (6 bases). The CDR3 reads CASTALGRGGDTIYF. For the CDR3, the DNA is TGTGCCAGCACCGCCCTCGGCAGGGGTGGGGACACCATATATTTT.